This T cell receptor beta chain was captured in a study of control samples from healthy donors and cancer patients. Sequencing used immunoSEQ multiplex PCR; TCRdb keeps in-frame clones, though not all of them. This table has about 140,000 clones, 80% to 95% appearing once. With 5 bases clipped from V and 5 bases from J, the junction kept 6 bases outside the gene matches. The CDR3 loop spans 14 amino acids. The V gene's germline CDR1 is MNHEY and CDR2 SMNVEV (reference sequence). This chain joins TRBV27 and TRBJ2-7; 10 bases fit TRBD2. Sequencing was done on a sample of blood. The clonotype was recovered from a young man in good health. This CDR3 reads CASSLASGSNEQYF. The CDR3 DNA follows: TGTGCCAGCAGTCTCGCTAGCGGGAGCAACGAGCAGTACTTC.